Shown below are 21 T cell receptor beta chains from a single sample sequenced in a study of blood T cell repertoires in COVID-19. Sequencing used immunoSEQ multiplex PCR; TCRdb keeps in-frame clones, though not all of them. Seen here are 100,000 to 150,000 clones, about 88% observed once, and the top ten hold approximately 1.2%. The sequencing sample was made of peripheral blood. These receptors were taken from an elderly woman with acute or convalescent COVID-19.

The CDR3, as DNA: TGCGCCAGCAGCTTGACCGTGACTGGTAGCCAGAAGGCCCAGTACTTC. Residues: CASSLTVTGSQKAQYF. V gene TRBV5-1 combines with J gene TRBJ2-5; unclear D gene. This CDR3 region has 16 residues. Trimming removed 1 base at V and 9 bases at J, with 22 bases between. Germline CDR1 reads SGHRS; CDR2 reads YFSETQ.

CDR3 bases: TGTGCCAGCAGCCTGGCCCCGGTACTAGCGGGGGGACCAGAGACCCAGTACTTC. Protein: CASSLAPVLAGGPETQYF. The rearrangement joins TRBV3-1 (or the pseudogene TRBV3-2) to TRBJ2-5; 12 bases are shared with TRBD2. CDR1 LGHDT and CDR2 YNNKEL come from the germline V gene (reference sequence). J gave up 4 bases and V 4 bases, and 13 bases lay outside the gene matches. The CDR3 is made up of 18 amino acids.

The chain is built from TRBV7-2 and TRBJ1-5; possibly TRBD1 for D (5 bases). Germline CDR1 SGHTA, CDR2 FQGNSA. V lost 2 bases and J 6 bases, leaving 11 bases between the germline ends. The CDR3 covers 14 residues. The CDR3 spells CASSLRGVGQPQHF. The CDR3 DNA sequence: TGTGCCAGCAGCTTACGGGGGGTAGGTCAGCCCCAGCATTTT.

The chain joins TRBV30 to TRBJ1-5; TRBD1 agrees at 9 bases. Germline trimming cut 5 bases from V and 4 bases from J; bases unmatched to any gene: 3. The CDR3 has 13 residues. CDR1 and CDR2 from the germline V gene are GTSNPN and SVGIG (reference sequence). In nucleotides, the CDR3 is TGTGCCTGGCTGACAGGGGGAAATCAGCCCCAGCATTTT. It specifies CAWLTGGNQPQHF.

DNA for the CDR3: TGTGCCAGCAGTTCGGGGGGTTCTAGAAAATTCAATGAGCAGTTCTTC. Encoded protein: CASSSGGSRKFNEQFF. The chain couples TRBV28 to TRBJ2-1, with 7 positions matching TRBD2. The J segment lost 6 bases and the V segment lost 4 bases, leaving 12 bases of the junction unmatched. Germline-derived CDR1 and CDR2 are MDHEN and SYDVKM. The CDR3 totals 16 residues.

The rearrangement uses TRBV7-9 and TRBJ2-2, with D perhaps TRBD2 (5 bases). Germline V CDR1 and CDR2: SEHNR, FQNEAQ (reference sequence). The CDR3 length is 13 residues. V lost 5 bases and J 6 bases, leaving 10 bases between the germline ends. The CDR3 protein is CASSPGRPGELFF. Written as DNA, the CDR3 is TGTGCCAGCAGCCCGGGAAGGCCCGGGGAGCTGTTTTTT.

The genes are TRBV11-2 and TRBJ2-1, with TRBD2 matching over 9 bases. This CDR3 comprises 16 residues. Losses at the gene ends were 2 bases for V and 0 bases for J; bases not matched to a gene: 2. From germline, CDR1 is SGHAT and CDR2 FQNNGV. CDR3 in amino acids: CASSLLAGSSYNEQFF. CDR3 bases: TGTGCCAGCAGCTTACTAGCGGGGAGCTCCTACAATGAGCAGTTCTTC.

This rearrangement joins TRBV2 to TRBJ2-1, with 9 bases aligning to TRBD1. Germline V gives CDR1 SNHLY, CDR2 FYNNEI. The CDR3 sequence is 16 residues long. V shed 6 bases, J shed 0 bases, and the junction held 6 bases outside the gene matches. The CDR3 DNA follows: TGTGCCAGCAGGGACGGACAGGGGCCCTCCTACAATGAGCAGTTCTTC. Its protein product is CASRDGQGPSYNEQFF.

The chain recombines TRBV6-6 with TRBJ2-1; 9 bases match TRBD2. Trimming at V came to 4 bases and at J to 9 bases, leaving 4 bases not matched to a gene. Germline V gene data show CDR1 as MNHNY and CDR2 as SVGAGI (reference sequence). The CDR3 has 13 residues. CDR3 sequence reads: CASSSGLAGEQFF. The CDR3 region has the DNA TGTGCCAGCAGTTCGGGACTAGCTGGTGAGCAGTTCTTC.

This clone was observed a few times. This chain uses TRBV5-5 with TRBJ1-3; D may be TRBD1 (6 bases). In germline, CDR1 is SGHKS, CDR2 YYEKEE (reference sequence). The V and J ends lost 2 bases and 4 bases respectively, with 10 bases between them. The CDR3 covers 14 residues. The CDR3 coding sequence is TGTGCCAGCAGCTTACAGGGAGGGGGAAACACCATATATTTT. This encodes CASSLQGGGNTIYF.

The chain recombines TRBV11-2 with TRBJ2-1; 13 bases line up with TRBD2. Looked up from germline, CDR1 is SGHAT and CDR2 is FQNNGV. The CDR3 spans 17 residues. V was pared by 3 bases and J by 7 bases, with 9 bases of the junction left unmatched. The CDR3 protein is CASSLLRLAGGLNEQFF. The CDR3 bases are TGTGCCAGCAGCTTGTTGCGACTAGCGGGAGGTTTGAATGAGCAGTTCTTC.

The V and J genes are TRBV28 and TRBJ1-5; D gene unclear. Germline CDR1 reads MDHEN; CDR2 reads SYDVKM. The length of the CDR3 is 13 residues. Trimming left V 3 bases short and J 6 bases short, with 9 bases between. CDR3 DNA sequence: TGTGCCAGCAGTTTCATAGAGGGTCAGCCCCAGCATTTT. This encodes CASSFIEGQPQHF.

The chain uses TRBV6-6 and TRBJ1-5; D is possibly TRBD1 (5 bases). CDR1 is MNHNY and CDR2 is SVGAGI in the germline V gene (reference sequence). Between the trimmed V and J ends, which lost 8 bases and 6 bases, there was a span of 14 bases. This CDR3 region has 13 residues. CDR3 region: CASQRGGVQPQHF. The CDR3 bases are TGTGCCAGCCAACGGGGGGGTGTTCAGCCCCAGCATTTT.

The V and J genes are TRBV9 and TRBJ1-1; D may be TRBD1 (6 bases). There are 15 residues in the CDR3. V was cut by 4 bases and J by 0 bases, with 13 bases left in between. The germline V gene has CDR1 SGDLS and CDR2 YYNGEE. CDR3 nucleotides: TGTGCCAGCAGCCCCCGGACAGTCCTGAACACTGAAGCTTTCTTT. Translating it yields CASSPRTVLNTEAFF.

J is TRBJ2-5 and V is TRBV18; 8 bases align to TRBD2. The CDR3 runs 14 residues. V dropped 2 bases and J dropped 5; count of bases not matched to a gene: 4. CDR1 is KGHSH and CDR2 is LQKENI in the germline V gene. CDR3 DNA sequence: TGTGCCAGCTCACCAGGGACTAGTAGGGAGACCCAGTACTTC. It is translated as CASSPGTSRETQYF. Supplemented by reference TRBV18 and TRBJ2-5, the full variable domain reads NAGVMQNPRHLVRRRGQEARLRCSPMKGHSHVYWYRQLPEEGLKFMVYLQKENIIDESGMPKERFSAEFPKEGPSILRIQQVVRGDSAAYFCASSPGTSRETQYFGPGTRLLVL.

The V call is TRBV24-1, the J call TRBJ2-1; D ambiguous. With 9 bases removed from V and 10 bases from J, the gap between germline ends came to 15 bases. This CDR3 spans 12 amino acids. The V gene's germline CDR1 is KGHDR and CDR2 SFDVKD. DNA for the CDR3: TGTGCCACCTCCCAGCTGCGCGGCGAGCAGTTCTTC. Encoded protein: CATSQLRGEQFF.

The genes are TRBV12-3 or TRBV12-4 and TRBJ1-4; D perhaps matches TRBD1 (5 bases). This CDR3 region has 13 residues. V gave up 6 bases and J gave up 3 bases, with 8 bases separating them. The CDR3 here is CASSWGANEKLFF. CDR3 bases: TGTGCCAGCAGCTGGGGCGCTAATGAAAAACTGTTTTTT.

V gene TRBV10-3 combines with J gene TRBJ1-5, with 8 bases matching TRBD1. This CDR3 spans 14 amino acids. In germline, CDR1 is ENHRY, CDR2 SYGVKD. J lost 7 bases, V lost 3 bases, and 5 bases had no gene match. The CDR3 sequence is CAISEQGERQPQHF. The CDR3 coding sequence is TGTGCCATCAGTGAACAGGGGGAAAGGCAGCCCCAGCATTTT.

The genes are TRBV10-3 and TRBJ2-3; 8 bases match TRBD1. The CDR3 is made up of 15 amino acids. Germline CDR1 and CDR2: ENHRY and SYGVKD. The V gene end was trimmed by 8 bases and the J gene end by 3 bases; junction bases not matched to a gene: 10. The CDR3 sequence is CAIRRGQGGTDTQYF. The CDR3 coding sequence is TGTGCCATCCGACGAGGACAGGGAGGTACAGATACGCAGTATTTT.

The V and J genes are TRBV5-1 and TRBJ2-5; 14 nucleotides line up with TRBD2. V lost 4 bases and J lost 8; bases outside the gene matches: 7. This CDR3 has 15 residues. CDR1 and CDR2 from the germline V gene are SGHRS and YFSETQ. The CDR3 here is CASSLGTSGSYTQYF. The DNA of the CDR3 is TGCGCCAGCAGCCTGGGGACTAGCGGGAGTTATACCCAGTACTTC.

The chain joins TRBV3-1 (or the pseudogene TRBV3-2) to TRBJ1-2; D is possibly TRBD1 (5 bases). Trimming cost V 4 bases and J 4 bases, with 13 bases left between them. CDR3 length: 14 residues. Germline V lookup: CDR1 LGHDT, CDR2 YNNKEL (reference sequence). CDR3 sequence (DNA): TGTGCCAGCAGCCCCGGGAGGGGAATCTATGGCTACACCTTC. Translated, it gives CASSPGRGIYGYTF.